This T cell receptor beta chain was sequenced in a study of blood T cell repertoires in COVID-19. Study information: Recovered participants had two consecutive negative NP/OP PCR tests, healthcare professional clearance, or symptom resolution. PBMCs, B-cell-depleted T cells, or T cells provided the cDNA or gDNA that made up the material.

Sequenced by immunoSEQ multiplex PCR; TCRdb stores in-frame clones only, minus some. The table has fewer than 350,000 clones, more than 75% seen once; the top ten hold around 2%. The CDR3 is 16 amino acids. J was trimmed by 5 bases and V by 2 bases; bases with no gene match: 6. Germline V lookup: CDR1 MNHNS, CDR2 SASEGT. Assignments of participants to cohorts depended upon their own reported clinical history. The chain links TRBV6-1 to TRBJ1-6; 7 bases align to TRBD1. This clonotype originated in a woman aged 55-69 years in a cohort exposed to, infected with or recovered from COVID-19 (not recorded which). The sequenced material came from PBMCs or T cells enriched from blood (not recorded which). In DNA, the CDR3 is TGTGCCAGCAGTGAACGCCCGGGACAGAATAATTCACCCCTCCACTTT. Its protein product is CASSERPGQNNSPLHF.